The 14 T cell receptor beta chains given below trace back to one sample, sequenced in a study of cytomegalovirus exposure and HLA in healthy donors. Both 60 Vbeta primers and 13 Jbeta primers went into the PCR. Here immunoSEQ multiplex PCR was the method, and the copy in TCRdb shows in-frame clones only, minus some. Among about 170,000 clones listed, approximately 80% were seen once. The sequenced sample was PBMCs. These receptors were obtained from a male donor in good health and CMV-seronegative.

This clone has a handful of counts. V usage is TRBV9 and J usage is TRBJ1-1; D remains unclear. V lost 3 bases to trimming and J lost 4 bases, with 13 bases between them. CDR1 is SGDLS and CDR2 is YYNGEE in the germline V gene. The CDR3 has 14 residues. The CDR3 is CASSAGRGATEAFF. For the CDR3, the DNA is TGTGCCAGCAGCGCAGGACGGGGAGCCACTGAAGCTTTCTTT.

The chain combines TRBV29-1 with TRBJ2-7, with a tentative D call TRBD1 (5 bases). Germline lookup yields CDR1 SQVTM and CDR2 ANQGSEA. There are 13 residues in the CDR3. Trimming removed 1 base at V and 2 bases at J, with 9 bases between. The CDR3 sequence is CSVEGVGAYEQYF. In DNA form, the CDR3 reads TGCAGCGTTGAAGGGGTAGGGGCCTACGAGCAGTACTTC.

The rearrangement uses TRBV7-9 and TRBJ2-7; the D gene is possibly TRBD1 (6 bases). Trimming left V 3 bases short and J 0 bases short, with 9 bases between. Germline CDR1 SEHNR, CDR2 FQNEAQ (reference sequence). The CDR3 covers 14 residues. The CDR3 region is CASSFPRGSYEQYF. DNA of the CDR3: TGTGCCAGCAGCTTCCCCAGGGGCTCCTACGAGCAGTACTTC.

The chain employs TRBV28 and TRBJ1-2; TRBD1 matches at 7 bases. The CDR3 has 15 amino acids. Per germline, CDR1 MDHEN and CDR2 SYDVKM. V lost 3 bases and J lost 1; bases outside the gene matches: 5. The CDR3 region is CASSFGTAINYGYTF. The DNA for the CDR3 is TGTGCCAGCAGTTTTGGGACAGCAATTAACTATGGCTACACCTTC.

In nucleotides, the CDR3 is TGCGCCAGCAGCCAAGAGCAGACCCAGTACTTC. It is translated as CASSQEQTQYF. The chain couples TRBV5-1 to TRBJ2-5, with D unclear. V lost 4 bases, J lost 6 bases, and 7 bases lay in between. This CDR3 is 11 amino acids long. Germline V gene lookup returns CDR1 SGHRS and CDR2 YFSETQ. Drawing the rest from reference TRBV5-1 and TRBJ2-5, the complete variable domain is KAGVTQTPRYLIKTRGQQVTLSCSPISGHRSVSWYQQTPGQGLQFLFEYFSETQRNKGNFPGRFSGRQFSNSRSEMNVSTLELGDSALYLCASSQEQTQYFGPGTRLLVL.

The rearrangement joins TRBV19 to TRBJ2-5, with 10 bases lining up with TRBD2. Trimming took 5 bases from V and 4 from J; bases not matched to a gene: 10. Germline loops: CDR1 LNHDA, CDR2 SQIVND (reference sequence). CDR3 length: 16 residues. The CDR3: CASSPTSGMFPETQYF. CDR3 bases: TGTGCCAGTAGTCCCACTAGCGGGATGTTTCCAGAGACCCAGTACTTC.

V usage is TRBV18 and J usage is TRBJ1-1, with unresolved D. Germline CDR1 and CDR2: KGHSH and LQKENI. The germline V and J ends were trimmed by 4 bases and 1 base, with 7 bases remaining between them. The length of the CDR3 is 13 residues. CDR3 sequence reads: CASSQQKNTEAFF. CDR3 DNA: TGTGCCAGCTCACAACAGAAGAACACTGAAGCTTTCTTT.

V gene TRBV6-6 combines with J gene TRBJ2-7; 9 bases fit TRBD1. The CDR3 has 14 residues. The V segment lost 7 bases and the J segment 2 bases; nucleotides outside the gene matches: 6. CDR1 is MNHNY and CDR2 is SVGAGI in the germline V gene (reference sequence). In nucleotides, the CDR3 is TGTGCCAGCAAACCCGGGACAGGGACCTACGAGCAGTACTTC. It translates to CASKPGTGTYEQYF.

J is TRBJ1-2 and V is TRBV5-4; TRBD1 might be the D (5 bases). V was pared by 0 bases and J by 6 bases, with 9 bases between. The CDR3 length is 13 residues. Germline CDR1 reads SGHNT; CDR2 reads YYREEE (reference sequence). The CDR3 nucleotides are TGTGCCAGCAGCTTGGTACAGGCCAATGGCTACACCTTC. Encoded protein: CASSLVQANGYTF.

The chain is built from TRBV5-1 and TRBJ1-4, with a weak D call TRBD1 (6 bases). CDR3 length equals 15 residues. V was pared by 4 bases and J by 5 bases, with 15 bases between. Germline CDR1 reads SGHRS; CDR2 reads YFSETQ. CDR3 residues: CASSTNTQGNEKLFF. The CDR3 nucleotides read TGCGCCAGCAGCACGAACACTCAGGGGAATGAAAAACTGTTTTTT.

The rearrangement links TRBV7-9 to TRBJ2-2; no reliable D call. This CDR3 comprises 15 residues. V was clipped by 5 bases and J by 3 bases, with 13 bases between them. CDR1 and CDR2 (germline): SEHNR, FQNEAQ (reference sequence). The CDR3 loop reads CASSPVVADTGELFF. The CDR3 DNA sequence: TGTGCCAGCAGCCCAGTCGTGGCGGACACCGGGGAGCTGTTTTTT. The full variable domain, its missing parts supplied by reference TRBV7-9 and TRBJ2-2, is DTGVSQNPRHKITKRGQNVTFRCDPISEHNRLYWYRQTLGQGPEFLTYFQNEAQLEKSRLLSDRFSAERPKGSFSTLEIQRTEQGDSAMYLCASSPVVADTGELFFGEGSRLTVL.

The rearrangement joins TRBV6-6 to TRBJ2-7; the D gene is possibly TRBD2 (5 bases). Trimming stripped 7 bases from V and 2 bases from J, with 18 bases between. CDR3 length: 15 amino acids. CDR1 and CDR2 (germline): MNHNY, SVGAGI (reference sequence). In DNA, the CDR3 is TGTGCCAGCAAGGCAGAGCAGAGGGATACCTACGAGCAGTACTTC. Translated, it gives CASKAEQRDTYEQYF.

The chain links TRBV5-6 to TRBJ1-2; 7 positions agree with TRBD1. Germline trimming cut 1 base from V and 4 bases from J; bases unmatched to any gene: 10. This CDR3 contains 16 residues. The germline CDR1 and CDR2 sequences are SGHDT and YYEEEE. CDR3 DNA: TGTGCCAGCAGCTTGAACCACAGGGGTGGAGGCTATGGCTACACCTTC. Amino acid sequence: CASSLNHRGGGYGYTF.

The V gene is TRBV28, the J gene TRBJ2-1; 11 nucleotides align to TRBD2. The trim removed 5 bases at V and 7 bases at J, leaving 10 bases unmatched. This CDR3 is built from 16 residues. Germline CDR1 reads MDHEN; CDR2 reads SYDVKM. CDR3 nucleotides: TGTGCCAGCAGTGCCTTAGCGGGAGGGCCTGGAAATGAGCAGTTCTTC. This codes for CASSALAGGPGNEQFF.